This T cell receptor (beta chain) was captured in a study of tumor-infiltrating lymphocytes in oesophageal squamous cell carcinoma. This CDR3 spans 14 amino acids. CDR1 and CDR2 (germline): SGHVS, FQNEAQ. TCRdb re-derived calls from the PCR reads in MiXCR, one entry per CDR3 protein. This table has 8,700 or so distinct CDR3 sequences, around 64% appearing once. The sequencing sample was made of esophageal tumor tissue. This receptor was obtained from a female donor with esophageal squamous cell carcinoma. V usage is TRBV7-8 and J usage is TRBJ2-5, with 8 bases matching TRBD1. The J call is doubtful: the DNA matches TRBJ2-7 better. CDR3 DNA: TGTGCCAGCAGCGCAAGACAGGGGATCGACGAGCAGTACTTC. It specifies CASSARQGIDEQYF.